This T cell receptor beta chain was recorded in a study of siplizumab effects on memory and regulatory T cells. Whole-study findings and limits: Major contributors to the alloresponse seemed to be naive T cells, which also appeared more diverse than memory cells.

The repertoire was sequenced with immunoSEQ multiplex PCR; TCRdb's copy has only in-frame clones and lacks some. The sample shows about 66,000 clones, 90% to 98% of them seen only once. A word on this clone: The antigen is unknown.

The receptor was isolated from a human donor in good health. Sequencing used naive CD8+ T cells sorted from blood.

CDR3 protein: CAISGVTLAGVDTQYF. The DNA of the CDR3 is TGTGCCATCAGTGGAGTCACCCTAGCGGGGGTAGATACGCAGTATTTT. The chain combines TRBV10-3 with TRBJ2-3; 10 positions agree with TRBD2. CDR3 size: 16 residues. Trimming took 4 bases from V and 5 from J; bases not matched to a gene: 9. Per the germline V gene, CDR1 is ENHRY and CDR2 is SYGVKD.